This T cell receptor beta chain was recorded in a study of control samples from healthy donors and cancer patients. Per the germline V gene, CDR1 is MNHEY and CDR2 is SMNVEV (reference sequence). The CDR3 sequence is 11 residues long. Trimming removed 10 bases at V and 5 bases at J, with 12 bases between. The method was immunoSEQ multiplex PCR; TCRdb's version includes in-frame clones alone and lacks a portion of them. The repertoire holds 170,000 or so clones, with 90% to 95% as singletons. This chain joins TRBV27 and TRBJ2-7, with a tentative D call TRBD2 (5 bases). This TCR came from a young man in good health. The material sequenced was blood. The CDR3 region has the DNA TGTGCCACCTTGACGGGAAACGAGCAGTACTTC. This translates into CATLTGNEQYF.